Below, 27 T cell receptor beta chains from the same sample are listed, as sequenced in a study of graft-versus-host responses after intestinal transplantation. Clones were sequenced by immunoSEQ multiplex PCR, and TCRdb holds only the in-frame ones, with some missing. The table shows around 67,000 clones, with roughly 90% occurring only once. Their specific antigens are unknown. This material consisted of unstimulated CD8+ T cells sorted from spleen or lymph node cells, taken before transplant. The receptor set was obtained from a human donor who was the organ donor for an intestinal transplant.

The chain employs TRBV10-3 and TRBJ2-1, with TRBD2 matching 9 bases. This CDR3 comprises 18 residues. V lost 6 bases to trimming and J lost 3 bases; unmatched junction nucleotides: 15. Germline assignment: CDR1 ENHRY and CDR2 SYGVKD. This CDR3 reads CAIRTSGGYHPVYNEQFF. The CDR3 coding sequence is TGTGCCATCAGGACTAGCGGAGGATACCACCCAGTCTACAATGAGCAGTTCTTC.

This clone came up once. Here the CDR3 DNA reads TGTGCCAGCAGCTTTGAAGCCGGGGAAGAGACCCAGTACTTC. It encodes CASSFEAGEETQYF. This chain links TRBV7-9 with TRBJ2-5; perhaps TRBD2 as D (5 bases). This CDR3 has 14 residues. Germline V lookup: CDR1 SEHNR, CDR2 FQNEAQ (reference sequence). V was pared by 3 bases and J by 3 bases, with 11 bases between.

The V and J genes are TRBV6-1 and TRBJ2-7; TRBD1 matches at 8 bases. Trimming at V came to 4 bases and at J to 9 bases, leaving 11 bases not matched to a gene. The CDR3 has 14 amino acids. Germline V gene sequence: CDR1 MNHNS, CDR2 SASEGT. CDR3 protein: CASSVPWDRKGQYV. CDR3 coding DNA: TGTGCCAGCAGTGTTCCCTGGGACAGGAAGGGGCAGTACGTC.

The chain uses TRBV27 and TRBJ2-3; D is possibly TRBD1 (5 bases). Trimming left V 0 bases short and J 2 bases short, with 9 bases between. The CDR3 sequence is 15 residues long. Germline V CDR1 and CDR2: MNHEY, SMNVEV (reference sequence). CDR3 amino acids: CASSLSVTDTDTQYF. CDR3 DNA sequence: TGTGCCAGCAGTTTATCAGTGACAGACACAGATACGCAGTATTTT.

The chain couples TRBV15 to TRBJ2-1, with 10 bases matching TRBD2. After removal of 11 bases from V and 7 bases from J, the junction contained 8 bases not matched to a gene. This CDR3 contains 13 residues. CDR1 and CDR2 (germline): LNHNV, YYDKDF (reference sequence). CDR3 loop: CASERGGRNEQFF. The CDR3 region has the DNA TGTGCCTCGGAGCGGGGGGGTCGGAATGAGCAGTTCTTC.

The chain is built from TRBV5-6 and TRBJ1-6, with a weak D call TRBD1 (5 bases). From germline, CDR1 is SGHDT and CDR2 YYEEEE. The CDR3 spans 18 residues. V shed 3 bases and J shed 8 bases, with 24 bases lying between them. The CDR3 DNA reads as TGTGCCAGCAGCTCCATTGGGGGAGGTGGCACCTGGCATTCACCCCTCCACTTT. Amino acid sequence: CASSSIGGGGTWHSPLHF. The full variable domain, rest sourced from reference TRBV5-6 and TRBJ1-6, is DAGVTQSPTHLIKTRGQQVTLRCSPKSGHDTVSWYQQALGQGPQFIFQYYEEEERQRGNFPDRFSGHQFPNYSSELNVNALLLGDSALYLCASSSIGGGGTWHSPLHFGNGTRLTVT.

This clone was detected only once. The rearrangement uses TRBV20-1 and TRBJ2-7; maybe TRBD2 (6 bases). Germline lookup yields CDR1 DFQATT and CDR2 SNEGSKA (reference sequence). This CDR3 spans 11 amino acids. V shed 5 bases and J shed 7 bases, with 12 bases lying between them. The CDR3 nucleotides read TGCAGTGCTGAGGAGGGGCGGGAGCAGTACGTC. Its translation: CSAEEGREQYV.

The V and J genes are TRBV27 and TRBJ2-1, with TRBD1 matching 8 bases. With V trimmed by 5 bases and J by 6 bases, 18 bases remained unmatched. The CDR3 covers 18 residues. Germline CDR1 reads MNHEY; CDR2 reads SMNVEV (reference sequence). The CDR3 region has the DNA TGTGCCAGCAGTCTCCCTCACGTCACAGGGGGTGGTGGCAATGAGCAGTTCTTC. This codes for CASSLPHVTGGGGNEQFF.

V is TRBV5-4 and J is TRBJ2-1; possible D gene TRBD1, 6 bases. The V gene's germline CDR1 is SGHNT and CDR2 YYREEE (reference sequence). The CDR3 loop spans 11 amino acids. Trimming pared 4 bases from V and 9 bases from J, leaving 8 bases between. The CDR3 DNA follows: TGTGCCAGCAGCACAGGGTTTGAGCAGTTCTTC. This sequence encodes CASSTGFEQFF.

This sequence joins TRBV7-6 and TRBJ1-1; tentative D call: TRBD1 (5 bases). V gave up 4 bases and J gave up 2 bases, with 8 bases separating them. The CDR3 runs 13 residues. Germline CDR1 SGHVS, CDR2 FNYEAQ. In DNA, the CDR3 is TGTGCCAGCAGCTCAACAGGAAACACTGAAGCTTTCTTT. This codes for CASSSTGNTEAFF.

In DNA, the CDR3 is TGTGCCAGCAGTTTAATTGGGGCGCCGAACACCGGGGAGCTGTTTTTT. Its protein product is CASSLIGAPNTGELFF. The gene calls are TRBV27 and TRBJ2-2; TRBD1 is a possible D gene (5 bases). The CDR3 has 16 amino acids. Trimming removed 2 bases from V and 0 bases from J, with 10 bases in between. Germline V lookup: CDR1 MNHEY, CDR2 SMNVEV (reference sequence).

The rearrangement joins TRBV7-9 to TRBJ2-2, with 11 bases identical to TRBD2. The J segment lost 3 bases and the V segment lost 3 bases, leaving 12 bases of the junction unmatched. The germline V gene encodes CDR1 SEHNR and CDR2 FQNEAQ (reference sequence). This CDR3 has 19 residues. The CDR3 spells CASSLDLGSGGAHTGELFF. CDR3 coding DNA: TGTGCCAGCAGCTTGGATCTCGGTAGCGGGGGGGCACACACCGGGGAGCTGTTTTTT.

The rearrangement uses TRBV4-2 and TRBJ1-1; 8 bases are shared with TRBD1. Germline V CDR1 and CDR2: LGHNA, YNFKEQ. The CDR3 spans 16 residues. The V segment lost 2 bases and the J segment 5 bases; nucleotides outside the gene matches: 10. The CDR3 sequence: CASSQLQGQGITEAFF. The DNA of the CDR3 is TGTGCCAGCAGCCAACTACAAGGACAGGGCATTACTGAAGCTTTCTTT.

V gene TRBV5-4 combines with J gene TRBJ2-2; D might be TRBD2 (6 bases). CDR3 length: 16 residues. Trimming took 0 bases from V and 2 from J, leaving 11 bases between them. Germline values: CDR1 SGHNT, CDR2 YYREEE (reference sequence). As DNA, the CDR3 is TGTGCCAGCAGCTTGGAGGTCGGACTAAACACCGGGGAGCTGTTTTTT. It translates to CASSLEVGLNTGELFF.

The chain uses TRBV7-2 and TRBJ2-7; 9 bases map to TRBD2. The CDR3 is 16 amino acids. Trimming removed 5 bases from V and 3 bases from J; junction bases left unmatched: 11. Germline-derived CDR1 and CDR2 are SGHTA and FQGNSA. CDR3 nucleotide sequence: TGTGCCAGCAGCGAAGGGGTGGCAGCGGGGGGCTACGAGCAGTACGTC. This sequence encodes CASSEGVAAGGYEQYV.

This clone has only a few counts. This chain joins TRBV7-9 and TRBJ1-2; no clear D gene. The germline gives CDR1 SEHNR, CDR2 FQNEAQ (reference sequence). This CDR3 spans 15 amino acids. V lost 1 base to trimming and J lost 4 bases, with 13 bases between them. CDR3 residues: CASSLVPGLVYGYTF. DNA of the CDR3: TGTGCCAGCAGCTTAGTTCCGGGGTTAGTCTATGGCTACACCTTC.

This chain connects TRBV7-9 to TRBJ2-5, with D perhaps TRBD2 (7 bases). The ends were cut back, 0 bases at V and 4 bases at J, with 12 bases in the middle. The germline gives CDR1 SEHNR, CDR2 FQNEAQ (reference sequence). The CDR3 sequence is 15 residues long. In nucleotides, the CDR3 is TGTGCCAGCAGCTTAGCGAGGGGGGGCGGAGAGACCCAGTACTTC. Translation: CASSLARGGGETQYF.

The CDR3 coding sequence is TGTGCCAGCAGCCCGCTACTCCCGGGACTAGCGGTTCGGGGTAGACCGCAGTATTTT. Residues: CASSPLLPGLAVRGRPQYF. The rearrangement links TRBV13 to TRBJ2-3, with 11 bases lining up with TRBD2. This CDR3 is built from 19 residues. V lost 5 bases and J lost 10; bases outside the gene matches: 23. From germline, CDR1 is PRHDT and CDR2 FYEKMQ (reference sequence).

The V gene is TRBV7-2, the J gene TRBJ2-2, with TRBD1 matching 7 bases. The germline V gene has CDR1 SGHTA and CDR2 FQGNSA. V gave up 6 bases and J gave up 0 bases; unmatched junction bases: 13. This CDR3 has 18 amino acids. The CDR3 DNA sequence: TGTGCCAGCAGTCTCTTCACCGTGGACAGGTCGAACACCGGGGAGCTGTTTTTT. Translated: CASSLFTVDRSNTGELFF.

The chain links TRBV6-1 to TRBJ1-4; 10 bases are a match to TRBD1. The CDR3 is 14 amino acids. Germline V gene lookup returns CDR1 MNHNS and CDR2 SASEGT. The trim removed 1 base at V and 7 bases at J, leaving 0 bases unmatched. CDR3 nucleotide sequence: TGTGCCAGCAGTGAAGGACAGGGGGCTGAAAAACTGTTTTTT. This sequence encodes CASSEGQGAEKLFF.

This clone was observed a single time. CDR3 DNA sequence: TGTGCCAGCAGTTTCCAGGGGGCGGATGAAAAACTGTTTTTT. Its protein is CASSFQGADEKLFF. V is TRBV27 and J is TRBJ1-4; the match to TRBD1 covers 8 bases. Germline assignment: CDR1 MNHEY and CDR2 SMNVEV (reference sequence). The CDR3 extends over 14 amino acids. After removal of 3 bases from V and 6 bases from J, the junction contained 3 bases not matched to a gene.

V usage is TRBV21-1 and J usage is TRBJ1-1. TRBV21-1 is listed as a pseudogene. The CDR3 sequence is 15 residues long. The CDR3 nucleotides read TGTGCCAGCAGCAAACGGAAGAGGGCAGCCCCTGAAGCTTTCTTT. Translation: CASSKRKRAAPEAFF.

This clone was recorded only once. The V call is TRBV21-1, the J call TRBJ2-2; TRBD1, the D gene given by the table, was not confirmed from the DNA. TRBV21-1 is reported as a pseudogene. This CDR3 spans 19 amino acids. CDR3 residues: CASSLQGTGSVANTGELFF. The CDR3 region has the DNA TGTGCCAGCAGCCTCCAGGGGACAGGGTCCGTAGCGAACACCGGGGAGCTGTTTTTT.

The rearrangement uses TRBV13 and TRBJ2-1; 11 nucleotides line up with TRBD1. V was clipped by 2 bases and J by 6 bases; unmatched bases: 9. Germline V lookup: CDR1 PRHDT, CDR2 FYEKMQ (reference sequence). The CDR3 covers 17 residues. CDR3 sequence (DNA): TGTGCCAGCAGCTTACGGACAGGGGGCCCGCCAATCAATGAGCAGTTCTTC. Amino acids: CASSLRTGGPPINEQFF.

The chain is built from TRBV28 and TRBJ1-2; D unresolved. The CDR3 is 14 amino acids. Germline-derived CDR1 and CDR2 are MDHEN and SYDVKM. V lost 3 bases and J lost 4, with 12 bases in between. The CDR3 loop is CASSFSAVLYGYTF. The CDR3 DNA is TGTGCCAGCAGTTTTAGTGCGGTACTCTATGGCTACACCTTC.

The chain links TRBV7-6 to TRBJ2-7; 8 bases match TRBD1. This CDR3 contains 16 residues. Germline CDR1 and CDR2: SGHVS and FNYEAQ. After removal of 5 bases from V and 3 bases from J, the junction contained 12 bases not matched to a gene. CDR3 protein: CASSPSDRAINYEQYV. CDR3 nucleotide sequence: TGTGCCAGCAGCCCCTCGGACAGGGCGATAAACTACGAGCAGTACGTC.

J is TRBJ2-7 and V is TRBV6-4; a weak D match, TRBD1 (5 bases). The CDR3 consists of 13 residues. V lost 6 bases to trimming and J lost 3 bases, with 12 bases between them. Germline V gives CDR1 MRHNA, CDR2 SNTAGT. The CDR3 region has the DNA TGTGCCAGCAGGGACAACAGGAACTACGAGCAGTACGTC. This translates into CASRDNRNYEQYV.